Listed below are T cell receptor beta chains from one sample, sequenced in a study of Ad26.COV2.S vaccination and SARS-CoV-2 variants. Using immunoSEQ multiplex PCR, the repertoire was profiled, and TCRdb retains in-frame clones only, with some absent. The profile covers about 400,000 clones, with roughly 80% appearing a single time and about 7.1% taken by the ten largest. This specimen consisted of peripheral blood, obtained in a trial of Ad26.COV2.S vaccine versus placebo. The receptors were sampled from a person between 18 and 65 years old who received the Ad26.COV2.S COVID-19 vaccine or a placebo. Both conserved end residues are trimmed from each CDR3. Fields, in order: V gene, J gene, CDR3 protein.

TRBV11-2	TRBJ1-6	ASSPRRDSPLH
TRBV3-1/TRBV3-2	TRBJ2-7	ASSQGWASYEQY
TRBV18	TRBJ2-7	ASSTGISTYEQY
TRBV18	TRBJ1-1	ASSPRRGVDTEAF
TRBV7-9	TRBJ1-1	ASSIDRDGNTEAF
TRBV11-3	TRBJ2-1	ASSPRLAASNEQF
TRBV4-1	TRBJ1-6	ASSQGQGANSPLH
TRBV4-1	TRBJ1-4	ASSQDPRGEEKLF
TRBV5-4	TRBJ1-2	ASSLAAIGGYT
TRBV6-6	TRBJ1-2	ASSPQGFGYT
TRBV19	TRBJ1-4	ASSRLTTNEKLF
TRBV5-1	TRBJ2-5	ASSLGTGETQY
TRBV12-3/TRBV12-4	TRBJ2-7	ASSLTGGYEQY
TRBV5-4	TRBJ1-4	ASSTGLDNEKLF
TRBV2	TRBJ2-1	ASSEGGGEF
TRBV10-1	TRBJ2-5	ASSDREQETQY
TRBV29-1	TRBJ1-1	SVAGVYTEAF
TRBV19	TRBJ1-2	ASRRGVRRLYGYT
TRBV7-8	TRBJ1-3	ASSWSGNTIY
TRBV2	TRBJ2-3	ASIRGVEDTQY
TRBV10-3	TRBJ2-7	AISEGGLASSYEQY
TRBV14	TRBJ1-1	ASSQGQGISEAF
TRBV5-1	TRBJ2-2	ASEVGFTANTGELF
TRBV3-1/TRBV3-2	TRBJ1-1	ASSRDRDVTEAF
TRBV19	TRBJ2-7	ASSSGTGLYYEQY
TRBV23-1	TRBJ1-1	ASSQKLITEAF
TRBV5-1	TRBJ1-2	ASRGSVDYGYT
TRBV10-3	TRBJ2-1	AISGGGAGQF
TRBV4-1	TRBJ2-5	ASSQVVQETQY
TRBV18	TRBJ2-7	ASSPPRTGKEY
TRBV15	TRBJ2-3	ATSSRDSRVSQY
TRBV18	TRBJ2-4	ASSKVRDREGIQY
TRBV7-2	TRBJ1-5	ASSLANRGSSNQPQH
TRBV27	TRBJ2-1	ASSSGRNSGYNEQF
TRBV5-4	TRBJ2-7	ASSPGGGYEQY
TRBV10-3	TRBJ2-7	AISGGQIYEQY
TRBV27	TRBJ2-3	ASSPLVLSSTDTQY
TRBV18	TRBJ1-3	ASSREGFSGNTIY
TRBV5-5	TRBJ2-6	ASSFWARPGANVLT